The rows below give T cell receptor beta chains drawn from one sample of a study of blood T cells in healthy people across ages. TCRdb re-analysed the 5' RACE reads in MiXCR, keeping a single row per CDR3 protein. The sample yields 550,000 to 750,000 distinct CDR3 sequences, 21% seen once. Material: blood. The receptors stem from a man in his sixties or seventies in good health. Each CDR3 is given with its conserved first and last residue. The D gene is left open where the match is weak. The size entry is marked missing in some rows and otherwise reads once, few, many or a size class.

d_call clone_size j_call v_call cdr3_aa cdr3_nt
. . TRBJ2-1 TRBV2 CASSRDSSNSKFF TGTGCCAGCAGTAGAGACAGTAGCAATTCGAAGTTCTTC
. few TRBJ2-6 TRBV27 CASGPEAGANVLTF TGTGCCAGCGGACCCGAAGCTGGGGCCAACGTCCTGACTTTC
TRBD1 . TRBJ2-7 TRBV27 CASSGGTGNYEQYF TGTGCCAGCAGTGGCGGGACAGGGAATTACGAGCAGTACTTC
. many TRBJ2-3 TRBV4-1 CASSQRVRESTDTQYF TGCGCCAGCAGCCAAAGGGTTCGGGAATCCACAGATACGCAGTATTTT
TRBD1 . TRBJ1-1 TRBV6-6 CASRPTQGKTEAFF TGTGCCAGCAGGCCGACACAGGGGAAAACTGAAGCTTTCTTT
TRBD2 many TRBJ2-1 TRBV20-1 CSAREPGGPGNEQFF TGCAGTGCTAGAGAACCGGGAGGGCCGGGAAATGAGCAGTTCTTC
TRBD1 few TRBJ2-1 TRBV20-1 CSARGTGGELYNEQFF TGCAGTGCTAGAGGTACAGGGGGCGAACTCTACAACGAGCAGTTCTTC
TRBD1 few TRBJ2-4 TRBV28 CASSLKRQGADIQYF TGTGCCAGCAGTTTAAAGAGGCAGGGGGCTGACATTCAGTACTTC
. few TRBJ1-1 TRBV11-2 CASSWAGVRTEAFF TGTGCCAGCAGCTGGGCAGGGGTCCGGACTGAAGCTTTCTTT
. . TRBJ2-7 TRBV7-9 CASSLAGGYLYEQYF TGTGCCAGCAGCTTAGCTGGAGGATACTTATACGAGCAGTACTTC
. few TRBJ1-1 TRBV12-3/TRBV12-4 CASSYGTMNTEAFF TGTGCCAGCAGTTACGGTACTATGAACACTGAAGCTTTCTTT
TRBD2 . TRBJ2-7 TRBV5-1 CASSYGQRGGQGSYEQYF TGCGCCAGCAGCTATGGACAGCGCGGGGGGCAAGGGTCCTACGAGCAGTACTTC
. . TRBJ2-6 TRBV2 CASSVRGAKGANVLTF TGTGCCAGCAGTGTACGGGGGGCGAAGGGGGCCAACGTCCTGACTTTC
TRBD2 few TRBJ2-4 TRBV10-3 CAISGTSGTAKNIQYF TGTGCCATCAGTGGGACTAGCGGGACGGCCAAAAACATTCAGTACTTC
. . TRBJ1-6 TRBV14 CASSQDNYSPLHF TGTGCCAGCAGCCAAGATAACTACTCACCCCTCCACTTT
. . TRBJ2-3 TRBV20-1 CSASRDSQYF TGCAGTGCTAGCCGGGACTCGCAGTATTTT
. few TRBJ1-4 TRBV12-3/TRBV12-4 CASSLGTGYGKLFF TGTGCCAGCAGTTTGGGCACAGGTTATGGAAAACTGTTTTTT
TRBD1 . TRBJ2-1 TRBV12-3/TRBV12-4 CASSRDRLINEQFF TGTGCCAGCAGCCGGGACAGGTTAATCAATGAGCAGTTCTTC
. once TRBJ2-1 TRBV5-1 CASSFPGLEQFF TGCGCCAGCAGCTTTCCAGGACTTGAGCAGTTCTTC
TRBD1 . TRBJ1-4 TRBV4-2 CASSQDRAGGKLFF TGTGCCAGCAGCCAAGATCGGGCAGGGGGAAAACTGTTTTTT
. . TRBJ2-1 TRBV18 CASSPPTGQIYNEQFF TGTGCCAGCTCACCACCGACGGGACAAATATACAATGAGCAGTTCTTC
. . TRBJ2-6 TRBV14 CASSQEMGTSGANVLTF TGTGCCAGCAGCCAAGAGATGGGAACCTCTGGGGCCAACGTCCTGACTTTC
. . TRBJ2-1 TRBV4-1 CASRQEVAEPYNEQFF TGCGCCAGCAGACAAGAGGTGGCGGAACCCTACAATGAGCAGTTCTTC
. once TRBJ1-1 TRBV10-3 CAISVAEGKAFF TGTGCCATCAGTGTGGCCGAGGGGAAGGCTTTCTTT
TRBD1 . TRBJ2-7 TRBV5-1 CASSLATGVAYEQYF TGCGCCAGCAGCTTGGCGACAGGGGTGGCCTACGAGCAGTACTTC
TRBD1 . TRBJ2-2 TRBV6-1 CASTMGQGSWELFF TGTGCCAGCACCATGGGACAGGGGTCCTGGGAGCTGTTTTTT
TRBD1 . TRBJ2-1 TRBV2 CASTGTGGPGNEQFF TGTGCCAGCACCGGGACAGGGGGCCCGGGAAATGAGCAGTTCTTC
TRBD2 many TRBJ2-3 TRBV7-8 CASSYWTSGSGTDTQYF TGTGCCAGCAGCTACTGGACTAGCGGGAGTGGCACAGATACGCAGTATTTT
. few TRBJ2-4 TRBV28 CASSLGSAKNIQYF TGTGCCAGCAGTTTGGGGTCGGCCAAAAACATTCAGTACTTC
. many TRBJ2-7 TRBV20-1 CSAVGEQSYEQYF TGCAGTGCTGTCGGCGAACAATCCTACGAGCAGTACTTC
. once TRBJ2-3 TRBV11-2 CASSSVRGITDTQYF TGTGCCAGCAGCTCCGTCAGAGGGATCACAGATACGCAGTATTTT
. few TRBJ2-7 TRBV25-1 CASSNAGSYEQYF TGTGCCAGCAGTAACGCGGGTTCCTACGAGCAGTACTTC
. . TRBJ2-7 TRBV19 CASSPGGGQSSYEQYF TGTGCCAGTAGTCCAGGCGGGGGACAGAGCTCCTACGAGCAGTACTTC
. . TRBJ2-7 TRBV5-6 CASSLRESYEQYF TGTGCCAGCAGCCTCCGGGAATCCTACGAGCAGTACTTC
. . TRBJ1-4 TRBV3-1 CASSQKQGKLFF TGTGCCAGCAGCCAAAAGCAGGGAAAACTGTTTTTT
. few TRBJ2-5 TRBV7-8 CASRGSVIGTQYF TGTGCCAGCAGGGGTAGTGTGATCGGAACCCAGTACTTC
. . TRBJ2-7 TRBV14 CASSQRRDSYEQYF TGTGCCAGCAGCCAACGGCGAGACTCCTACGAGCAGTACTTC